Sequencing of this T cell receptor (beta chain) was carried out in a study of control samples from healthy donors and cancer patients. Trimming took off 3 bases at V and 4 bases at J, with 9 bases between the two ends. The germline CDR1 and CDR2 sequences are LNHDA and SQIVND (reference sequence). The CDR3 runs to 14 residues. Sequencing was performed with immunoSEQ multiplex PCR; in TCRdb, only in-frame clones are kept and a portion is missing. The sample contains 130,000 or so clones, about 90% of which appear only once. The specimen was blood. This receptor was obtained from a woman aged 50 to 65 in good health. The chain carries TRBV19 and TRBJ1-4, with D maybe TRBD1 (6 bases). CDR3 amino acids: CASSISDSNEKLFF. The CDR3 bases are TGTGCCAGTAGTATCTCGGACAGTAATGAAAAACTGTTTTTT.